Shown below are 19 T cell receptor beta chains from a single sample sequenced in a study of blood T cell repertoires in COVID-19. Produced via immunoSEQ multiplex PCR; TCRdb's table is partial and in-frame only. The sample lists 250,000 to 400,000 clones; about 91% were seen once. The sequencing input was peripheral blood. Receptor source: a woman aged 25 to 45 with COVID-19, enrolled during active disease.

The chain couples TRBV24-1 to TRBJ2-2, with 11 bases fitting TRBD1. With V trimmed by 3 bases and J by 3 bases, 2 bases remained unmatched. The CDR3 length is 16 residues. Germline CDR1 is KGHDR and CDR2 is SFDVKD. The CDR3 loop reads CATSDPGQGDTGELFF. The CDR3 bases are TGTGCCACCAGTGATCCGGGACAGGGGGACACCGGGGAGCTGTTTTTT.

This chain uses TRBV7-6 with TRBJ1-4; 9 nucleotides agree with TRBD1. J lost 1 base, V lost 10 bases, and 13 bases had no gene match. The length of the CDR3 is 17 residues. Germline CDR1 reads SGHVS; CDR2 reads FNYEAQ. The CDR3 DNA sequence: TGTGCCACCCCCTGCCCCCCGGGACAGGGAACTAATGAAAAACTGTTTTTT. It encodes CATPCPPGQGTNEKLFF.

This clone appeared a few times. The rearrangement uses TRBV2 and TRBJ2-7; 11 bases line up with TRBD2. The CDR3 totals 15 residues. Germline assignment: CDR1 SNHLY and CDR2 FYNNEI. Trimming cost V 6 bases and J 1 base; bases outside gene matches: 5. The CDR3 here is CASSPGLAVSYEQYV. In DNA form, the CDR3 reads TGTGCCAGCAGCCCGGGACTAGCGGTTTCCTACGAGCAGTACGTC.

This sequence joins TRBV19 and TRBJ1-2; the D is unclear. With 7 bases removed from V and 7 bases from J, the gap between germline ends came to 19 bases. The CDR3 is made up of 14 amino acids. The germline V gene has CDR1 LNHDA and CDR2 SQIVND (reference sequence). The CDR3, as DNA: TGTGCCAGTACCCAATGGGCCCCTTCGAGTGGCTACACCTTC. Translation gives CASTQWAPSSGYTF.

The rearrangement uses TRBV11-2 and TRBJ1-2; 7 nucleotides match TRBD1. In germline, CDR1 is SGHAT, CDR2 FQNNGV. V gave up 4 bases and J gave up 9 bases; unmatched junction bases: 5. The CDR3 length is 12 residues. Here the CDR3 DNA reads TGTGCCAGCAGCTACAACAGGGGTAGCTACACCTTC. It specifies CASSYNRGSYTF.

This clone turned up a few times. Other DNA sequences in this sample translate to the same CDR3. J is TRBJ2-7 and V is TRBV13; 7 positions agree with TRBD2. V dropped 0 bases and J dropped 0; count of bases not matched to a gene: 2. CDR3 length equals 15 residues. Germline-derived CDR1 and CDR2 are PRHDT and FYEKMQ (reference sequence). For the CDR3, the DNA is TGTGCCAGCAGCTTAGGGGGCGGGAGCTCCTACGAGCAGTACTTC. Amino acids: CASSLGGGSSYEQYF.

J is TRBJ1-2 and V is TRBV19; perhaps TRBD1 as D (5 bases). This CDR3 has 16 amino acids. The germline gives CDR1 LNHDA, CDR2 SQIVND (reference sequence). V dropped 6 bases and J dropped 4 bases, with 21 bases sitting between them. CDR3 residues: CASSIRAGNTLYGYTF. The CDR3 nucleotides are TGTGCCAGTAGCATCAGGGCAGGAAATACCCTCTATGGCTACACCTTC. The variable domain in full, completed from reference TRBV19 and TRBJ1-2, reads DGGITQSPKYLFRKEGQNVTLSCEQNLNHDAMYWYRQDPGQGLRLIYYSQIVNDFQKGDIAEGYSVSREKKESFPLTVTSAQKNPTAFYLCASSIRAGNTLYGYTFGSGTRLTVV.

V is TRBV2 and J is TRBJ2-3, with a weak D call TRBD2 (5 bases). Germline values: CDR1 SNHLY, CDR2 FYNNEI. Trimming left V 7 bases short and J 0 bases short, with 14 bases between. The length of the CDR3 is 15 residues. The CDR3 loop reads CASKFLRVSTDTQYF. As DNA, the CDR3 is TGTGCCAGCAAATTCCTGAGGGTGAGCACAGATACGCAGTATTTT.

The CDR3 bases are TGTGCCAGCAGCTCCCCAGGGGTACGGAATCAGCCCCAGCATTTT. It encodes CASSSPGVRNQPQHF. The chain uses TRBV7-2 and TRBJ1-5, with a tentative D call TRBD1 (6 bases). Looked up from germline, CDR1 is SGHTA and CDR2 is FQGNSA. CDR3 length: 15 residues. Deletions cut 4 bases from V and 4 bases from J, with 14 bases between.

This chain connects TRBV5-6 to TRBJ1-2; D remains unclear. The CDR3 loop spans 14 amino acids. The germline CDR1 and CDR2 sequences are SGHDT and YYEEEE. Trimming stripped 7 bases from V and 8 bases from J, with 21 bases between. This CDR3 reads CASQLIARVGGYTF. CDR3 DNA: TGTGCCAGCCAACTTATTGCGAGGGTTGGAGGCTACACCTTC. Together with reference TRBV5-6 and TRBJ1-2, the CDR3 gives the full variable domain: DAGVTQSPTHLIKTRGQQVTLRCSPKSGHDTVSWYQQALGQGPQFIFQYYEEEERQRGNFPDRFSGHQFPNYSSELNVNALLLGDSALYLCASQLIARVGGYTFGSGTRLTVV.

The chain couples TRBV2 to TRBJ2-7, with a tentative D call TRBD2 (7 bases). CDR3 size: 12 residues. The germline V gene has CDR1 SNHLY and CDR2 FYNNEI. The V and J ends lost 9 bases and 6 bases respectively, with 15 bases between them. The CDR3 DNA reads TGTGCCAGTCGGGGGGCGGGGGCCGAGCAGTACTTC. It translates to CASRGAGAEQYF.

This chain links TRBV11-3 with TRBJ2-7, with D tentatively TRBD1 (6 bases). The CDR3 runs 15 residues. V dropped 4 bases and J dropped 9 bases, with 22 bases sitting between them. Germline CDR1 reads SGHNT; CDR2 reads YENEEA. CDR3 bases: TGTGCCAGCAGCTCCCCACAGGGTCGCCTCCTACGGCAGTACTTC. It yields the protein CASSSPQGRLLRQYF.

The genes are TRBV9 and TRBJ1-6; TRBD1 matches at 11 bases. Germline CDR1 and CDR2: SGDLS and YYNGEE. This CDR3 region has 15 residues. J lost 10 bases, V lost 4 bases, and 7 bases had no gene match. CDR3 loop: CASSLGTGGESPLHF. The CDR3 nucleotides read TGTGCCAGCAGCCTCGGGACAGGGGGTGAGTCACCCCTCCACTTT.

This chain connects TRBV30 to TRBJ2-1; 8 positions agree with TRBD2. Germline V gives CDR1 GTSNPN, CDR2 SVGIG (reference sequence). CDR3 length: 17 residues. After removal of 5 bases from V and 0 bases from J, the junction contained 12 bases not matched to a gene. CDR3 in DNA: TGTGCCTGGTCGGGGGCGGGGGGCCTCCACTCCTACAATGAGCAGTTCTTC. It codes for CAWSGAGGLHSYNEQFF. The full variable domain, in which reference TRBV30 and TRBJ2-1 provide the parts outside the CDR3, is SQTIHQWPATLVQPVGSPLSLECTVEGTSNPNLYWYRQAAGRGLQLLFYSVGIGQISSEVPQNLSASRPQDRQFILSSKKLLLSDSGFYLCAWSGAGGLHSYNEQFFGPGTRLTVL.

The chain joins TRBV6-5 to TRBJ1-2; 7 positions match TRBD1. The CDR3 extends over 15 amino acids. With 1 base clipped from V and 4 bases from J, the junction kept 6 bases outside the gene matches. Looked up from germline, CDR1 is MNHEY and CDR2 is SVGAGI. In DNA, the CDR3 is TGTGCCAGCAGTTACTTAGGGGACAGAGTCTATGGCTACACCTTC. It translates to CASSYLGDRVYGYTF.

CDR3 protein: CASSANRVTNEQFF. The CDR3 region has the DNA TGTGCCAGCAGTGCCAACAGGGTCACCAATGAGCAGTTCTTC. The chain links TRBV6-6 to TRBJ2-1, with D possibly matching TRBD1 (6 bases). The germline V gene encodes CDR1 MNHNY and CDR2 SVGAGI (reference sequence). The CDR3 covers 14 residues. V lost 5 bases to trimming and J lost 6 bases, with 14 bases between them.

The chain employs TRBV4-1 and TRBJ1-1, with 8 bases identical to TRBD1. CDR3 length: 13 amino acids. V lost 1 base, J lost 7 bases, and 2 bases stayed unmatched. Germline CDR1 MGHRA, CDR2 YSYEKL. The CDR3 DNA sequence: TGCGCCAGCAGCCAAGGGACAGGGAATGAAGCTTTCTTT. Its protein product is CASSQGTGNEAFF.

V and J are TRBV28 and TRBJ2-7; D gene ambiguous. Germline V gene sequence: CDR1 MDHEN, CDR2 SYDVKM. Trimming took off 6 bases at V and 6 bases at J, with 18 bases between the two ends. This CDR3 is built from 14 residues. CDR3 sequence reads: CASSPARFRAEQYV. The DNA of the CDR3 is TGTGCCAGCAGCCCTGCTCGGTTTCGTGCCGAGCAGTACGTC.

The chain links TRBV19 to TRBJ1-2; D is unclear. Germline V gene sequence: CDR1 LNHDA, CDR2 SQIVND (reference sequence). With 4 bases removed from V and 2 bases from J, the gap between germline ends came to 8 bases. The CDR3 covers 13 residues. The CDR3 DNA follows: TGTGCCAGTAGTAGTCCGACAAACTATGGCTACACCTTC. This gives the protein CASSSPTNYGYTF.